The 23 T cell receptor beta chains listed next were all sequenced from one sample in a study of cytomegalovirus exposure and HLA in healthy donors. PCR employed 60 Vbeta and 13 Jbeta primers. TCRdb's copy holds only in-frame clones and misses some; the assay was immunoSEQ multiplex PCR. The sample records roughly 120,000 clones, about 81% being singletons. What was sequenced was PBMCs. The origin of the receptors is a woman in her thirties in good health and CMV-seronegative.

DNA of the CDR3: TGTGCCACGGACCAGGGGACCACTGGAAACACCATATATTTT. Protein sequence: CATDQGTTGNTIYF. V is TRBV6-1 and J is TRBJ1-3; D is possibly TRBD1 (6 bases). V was trimmed by 10 bases and J by 2 bases, leaving 15 bases between them. The V gene's germline CDR1 is MNHNS and CDR2 SASEGT. There are 14 residues in the CDR3.

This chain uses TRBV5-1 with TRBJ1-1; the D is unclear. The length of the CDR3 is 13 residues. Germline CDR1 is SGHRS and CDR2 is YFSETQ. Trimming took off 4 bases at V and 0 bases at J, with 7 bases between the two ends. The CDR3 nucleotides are TGCGCCAGCAGCCCGGGAGTGAACACTGAAGCTTTCTTT. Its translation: CASSPGVNTEAFF.

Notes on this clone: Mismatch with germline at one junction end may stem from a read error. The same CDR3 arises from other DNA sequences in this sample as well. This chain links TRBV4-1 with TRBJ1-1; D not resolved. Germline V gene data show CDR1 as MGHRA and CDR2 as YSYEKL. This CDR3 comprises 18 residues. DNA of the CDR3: TGCGCCAGCAGCCGCCGAGGGAGGGTTGTTGTGTCAAACACTGAAGCCTTCTTT. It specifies CASSRRGRVVVSNTEAFF.

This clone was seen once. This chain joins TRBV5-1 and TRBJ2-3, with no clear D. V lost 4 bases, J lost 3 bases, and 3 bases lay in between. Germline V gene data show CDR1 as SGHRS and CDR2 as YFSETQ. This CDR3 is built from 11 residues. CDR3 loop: CASSQTDTQYF. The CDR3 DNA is TGCGCCAGCAGCCAAACAGATACGCAGTATTTT.

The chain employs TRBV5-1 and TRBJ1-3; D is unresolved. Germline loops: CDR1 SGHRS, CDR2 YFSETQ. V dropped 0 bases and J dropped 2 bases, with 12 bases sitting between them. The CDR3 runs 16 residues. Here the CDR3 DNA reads TGCGCCAGCAGCTTGGTGGCCGGGATGGCTGGAAACACCATATATTTT. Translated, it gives CASSLVAGMAGNTIYF. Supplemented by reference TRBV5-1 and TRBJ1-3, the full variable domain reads KAGVTQTPRYLIKTRGQQVTLSCSPISGHRSVSWYQQTPGQGLQFLFEYFSETQRNKGNFPGRFSGRQFSNSRSEMNVSTLELGDSALYLCASSLVAGMAGNTIYFGEGSWLTVV.

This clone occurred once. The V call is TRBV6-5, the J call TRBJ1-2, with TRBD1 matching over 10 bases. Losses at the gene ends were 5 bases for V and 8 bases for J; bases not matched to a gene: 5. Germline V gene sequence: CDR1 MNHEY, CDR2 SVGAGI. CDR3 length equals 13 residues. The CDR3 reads CASSAETGGGYTF. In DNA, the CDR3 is TGTGCCAGCAGTGCCGAGACAGGGGGCGGCTACACCTTC.

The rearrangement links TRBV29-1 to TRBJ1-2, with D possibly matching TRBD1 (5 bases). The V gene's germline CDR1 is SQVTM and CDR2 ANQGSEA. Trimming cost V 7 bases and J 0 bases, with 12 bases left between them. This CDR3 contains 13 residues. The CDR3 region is CSAGGIANYGYTF. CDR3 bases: TGCAGCGCTGGGGGGATAGCTAACTATGGCTACACCTTC.

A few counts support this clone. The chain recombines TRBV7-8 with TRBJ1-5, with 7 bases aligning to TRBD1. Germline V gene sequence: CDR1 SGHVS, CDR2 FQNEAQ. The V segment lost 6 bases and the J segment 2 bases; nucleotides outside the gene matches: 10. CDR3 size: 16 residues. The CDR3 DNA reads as TGTGCCAGCAGTTTCCTCTCAGGACAGGGCAATCAGCCCCAGCATTTT. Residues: CASSFLSGQGNQPQHF.

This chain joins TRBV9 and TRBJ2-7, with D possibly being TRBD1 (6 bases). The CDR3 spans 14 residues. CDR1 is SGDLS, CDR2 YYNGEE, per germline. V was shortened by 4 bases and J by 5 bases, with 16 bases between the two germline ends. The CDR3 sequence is CASSRTTGPHEQYF. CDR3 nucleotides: TGTGCCAGCAGCCGAACCACAGGGCCCCACGAGCAGTACTTC.

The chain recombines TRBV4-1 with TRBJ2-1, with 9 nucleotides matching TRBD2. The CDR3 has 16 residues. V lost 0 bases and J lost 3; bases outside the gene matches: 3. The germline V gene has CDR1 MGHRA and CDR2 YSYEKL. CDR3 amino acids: CASSQDLAGNYNEQFF. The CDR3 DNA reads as TGCGCCAGCAGCCAAGATCTAGCGGGAAACTACAATGAGCAGTTCTTC.

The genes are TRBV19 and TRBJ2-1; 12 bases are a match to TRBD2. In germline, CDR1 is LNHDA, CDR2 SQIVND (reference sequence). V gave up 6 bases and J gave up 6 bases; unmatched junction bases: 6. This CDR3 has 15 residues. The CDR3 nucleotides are TGTGCCAGTAGCTGGACTAGCGGGGTGGGCAATGAGCAGTTCTTC. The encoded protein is CASSWTSGVGNEQFF. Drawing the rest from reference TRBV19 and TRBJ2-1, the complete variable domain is DGGITQSPKYLFRKEGQNVTLSCEQNLNHDAMYWYRQDPGQGLRLIYYSQIVNDFQKGDIAEGYSVSREKKESFPLTVTSAQKNPTAFYLCASSWTSGVGNEQFFGPGTRLTVL.

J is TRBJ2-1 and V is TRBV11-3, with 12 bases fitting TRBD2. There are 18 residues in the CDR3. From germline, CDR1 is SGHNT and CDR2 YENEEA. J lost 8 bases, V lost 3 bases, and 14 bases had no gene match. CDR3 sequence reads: CASSFWLELAGGTYEQFF. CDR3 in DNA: TGTGCCAGCAGCTTTTGGTTGGAGCTAGCGGGAGGGACGTATGAGCAGTTCTTC. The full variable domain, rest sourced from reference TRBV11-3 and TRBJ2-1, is EAGVVQSPRYKIIEKKQPVAFWCNPISGHNTLYWYLQNLGQGPELLIRYENEEAVDDSQLPKDRFSAERLKGVDSTLKIQPAELGDSAVYLCASSFWLELAGGTYEQFFGPGTRLTVL.

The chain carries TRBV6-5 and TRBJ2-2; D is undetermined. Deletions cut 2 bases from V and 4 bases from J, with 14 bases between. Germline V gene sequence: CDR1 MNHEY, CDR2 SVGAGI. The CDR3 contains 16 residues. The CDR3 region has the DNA TGTGCCAGCAGTTACGGGCCTACGCCGTCCACCGGGGAGCTGTTTTTT. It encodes CASSYGPTPSTGELFF.

The CDR3 protein is CASSPSGVNEQFF. The CDR3 DNA is TGTGCCAGCTCACCTAGCGGGGTAAATGAGCAGTTCTTC. J is TRBJ2-1 and V is TRBV18, with 8 positions matching TRBD2. CDR1 is KGHSH and CDR2 is LQKENI in the germline V gene. V lost 3 bases, J lost 7 bases, and 2 bases stayed unmatched. The CDR3 is made up of 13 amino acids.

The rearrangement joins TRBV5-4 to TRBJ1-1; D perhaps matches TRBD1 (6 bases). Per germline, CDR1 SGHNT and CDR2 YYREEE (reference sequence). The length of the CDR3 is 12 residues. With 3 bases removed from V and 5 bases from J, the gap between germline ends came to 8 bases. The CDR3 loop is CASSSGQTEAFF. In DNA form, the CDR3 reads TGTGCCAGCAGCTCCGGACAGACTGAAGCTTTCTTT.

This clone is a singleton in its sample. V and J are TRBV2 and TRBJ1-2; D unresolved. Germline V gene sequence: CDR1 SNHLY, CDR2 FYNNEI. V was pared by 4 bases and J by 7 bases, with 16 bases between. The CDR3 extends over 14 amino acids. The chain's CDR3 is CASSAGTATGGYTF. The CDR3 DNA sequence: TGTGCCAGCAGTGCCGGTACCGCCACGGGTGGCTACACCTTC.

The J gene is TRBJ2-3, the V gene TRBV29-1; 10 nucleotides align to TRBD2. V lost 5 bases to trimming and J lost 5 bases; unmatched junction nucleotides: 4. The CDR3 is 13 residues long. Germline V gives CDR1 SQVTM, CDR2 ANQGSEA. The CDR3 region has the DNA TGCAGCGTTCTAGCGGGAGTGTTAGATACGCAGTATTTT. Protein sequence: CSVLAGVLDTQYF.

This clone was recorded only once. The chain's CDR3 is CASSLYSDRVSTDTQYF. DNA for the CDR3: TGTGCCAGCAGTTTGTATTCCGACAGGGTTAGCACAGATACGCAGTATTTT. The V gene is TRBV27, the J gene TRBJ2-3; 7 nucleotides agree with TRBD1. The CDR3 consists of 17 residues. Germline CDR1 reads MNHEY; CDR2 reads SMNVEV (reference sequence). V lost 3 bases and J lost 0; bases outside the gene matches: 9.

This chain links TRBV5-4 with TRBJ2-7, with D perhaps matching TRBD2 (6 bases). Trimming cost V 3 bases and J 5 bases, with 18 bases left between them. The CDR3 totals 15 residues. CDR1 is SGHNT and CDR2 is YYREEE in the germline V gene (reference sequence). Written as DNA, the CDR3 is TGTGCCAGCAGCTCCAGCGGAGGGGCCGGGCACGAGCAGTACTTC. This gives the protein CASSSSGGAGHEQYF.

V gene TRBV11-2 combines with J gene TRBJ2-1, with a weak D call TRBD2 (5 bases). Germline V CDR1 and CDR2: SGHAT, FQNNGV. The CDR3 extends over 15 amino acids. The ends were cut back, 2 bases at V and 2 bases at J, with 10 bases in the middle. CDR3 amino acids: CASSLTDGTYNEQFF. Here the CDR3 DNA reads TGTGCCAGCAGCTTAACAGACGGGACCTACAATGAGCAGTTCTTC.

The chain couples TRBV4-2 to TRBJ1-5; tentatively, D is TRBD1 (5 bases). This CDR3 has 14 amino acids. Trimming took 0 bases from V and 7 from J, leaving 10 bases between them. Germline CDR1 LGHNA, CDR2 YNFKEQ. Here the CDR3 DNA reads TGTGCCAGCAGCCAAGATGGGGGGAAACAGCCCCAGCATTTT. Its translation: CASSQDGGKQPQHF.

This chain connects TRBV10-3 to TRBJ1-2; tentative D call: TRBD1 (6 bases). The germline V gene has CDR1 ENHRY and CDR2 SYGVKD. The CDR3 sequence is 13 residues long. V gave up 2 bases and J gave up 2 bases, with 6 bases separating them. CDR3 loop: CAISETGNYGYTF. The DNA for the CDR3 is TGTGCCATCAGTGAGACAGGGAACTATGGCTACACCTTC.

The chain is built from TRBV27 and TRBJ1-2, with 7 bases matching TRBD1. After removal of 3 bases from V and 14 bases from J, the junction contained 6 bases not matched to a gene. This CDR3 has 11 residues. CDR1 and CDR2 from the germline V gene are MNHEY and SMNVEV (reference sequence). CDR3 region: CASSFRAGGTF. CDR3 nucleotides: TGTGCCAGCAGTTTTCGCGCAGGGGGGACCTTC.